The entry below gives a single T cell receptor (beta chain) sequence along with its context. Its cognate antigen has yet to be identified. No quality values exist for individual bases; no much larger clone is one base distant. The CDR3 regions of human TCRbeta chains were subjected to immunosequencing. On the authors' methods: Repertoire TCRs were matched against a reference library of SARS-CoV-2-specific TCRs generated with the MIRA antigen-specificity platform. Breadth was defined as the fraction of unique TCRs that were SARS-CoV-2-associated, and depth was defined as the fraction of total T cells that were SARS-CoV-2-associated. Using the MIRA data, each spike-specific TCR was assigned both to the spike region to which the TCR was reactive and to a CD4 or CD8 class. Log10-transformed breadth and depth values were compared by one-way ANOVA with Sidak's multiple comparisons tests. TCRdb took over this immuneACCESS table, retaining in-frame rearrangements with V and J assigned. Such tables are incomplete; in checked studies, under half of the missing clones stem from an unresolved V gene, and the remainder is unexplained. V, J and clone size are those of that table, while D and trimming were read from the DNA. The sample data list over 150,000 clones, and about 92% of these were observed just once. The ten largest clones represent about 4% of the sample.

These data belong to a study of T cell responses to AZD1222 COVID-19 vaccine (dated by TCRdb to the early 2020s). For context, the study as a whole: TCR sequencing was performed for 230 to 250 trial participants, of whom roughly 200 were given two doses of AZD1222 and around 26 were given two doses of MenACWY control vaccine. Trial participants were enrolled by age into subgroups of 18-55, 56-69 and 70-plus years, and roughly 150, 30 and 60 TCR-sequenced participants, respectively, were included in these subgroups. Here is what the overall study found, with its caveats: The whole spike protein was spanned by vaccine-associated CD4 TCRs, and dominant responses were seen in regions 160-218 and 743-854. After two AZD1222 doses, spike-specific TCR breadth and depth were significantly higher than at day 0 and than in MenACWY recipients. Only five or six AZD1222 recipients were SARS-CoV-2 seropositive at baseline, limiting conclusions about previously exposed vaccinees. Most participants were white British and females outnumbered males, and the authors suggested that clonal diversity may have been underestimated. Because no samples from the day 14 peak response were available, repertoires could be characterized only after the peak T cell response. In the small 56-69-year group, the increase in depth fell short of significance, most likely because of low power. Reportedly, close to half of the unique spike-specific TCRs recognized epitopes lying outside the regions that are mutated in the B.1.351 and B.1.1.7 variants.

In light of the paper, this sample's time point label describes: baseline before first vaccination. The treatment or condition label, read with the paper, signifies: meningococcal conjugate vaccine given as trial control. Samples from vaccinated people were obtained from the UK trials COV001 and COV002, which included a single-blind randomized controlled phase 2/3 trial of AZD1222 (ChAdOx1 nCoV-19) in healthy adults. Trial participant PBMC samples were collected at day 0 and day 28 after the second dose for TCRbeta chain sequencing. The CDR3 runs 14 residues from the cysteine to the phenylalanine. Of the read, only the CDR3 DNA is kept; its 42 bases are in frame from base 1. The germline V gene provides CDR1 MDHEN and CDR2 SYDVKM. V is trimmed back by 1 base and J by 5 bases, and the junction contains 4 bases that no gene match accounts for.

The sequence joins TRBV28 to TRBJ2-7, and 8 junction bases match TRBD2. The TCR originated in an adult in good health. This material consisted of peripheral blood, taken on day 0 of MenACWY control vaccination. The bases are TGTGCCAGCAGTTTATCCGGGAGGGGAGACGAGCAGTACTTC. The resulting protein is CASSLSGRGDEQYF.